This T cell receptor (beta chain) originates from a study of PD-1 blockade in mismatch repair-deficient tumors. There are 13 residues in the CDR3. The V and J ends lost 4 bases and 4 bases respectively, with 11 bases between them. CDR1 and CDR2 (germline): GTSNPN, SVGIG (reference sequence). The method was immunoSEQ multiplex PCR; TCRdb's version includes in-frame clones alone and lacks a portion of them. The table includes tens of thousands of clones, about 81% detected once. The clonotype was recovered from an adult with mismatch repair-deficient cancer. The sample in question was PBMCs, obtained before pembrolizumab treatment. The genes are TRBV30 and TRBJ2-1; D might be TRBD2 (6 bases). CDR3 protein: CAWNVLAYNEQFF. The CDR3 bases are TGTGCCTGGAACGTACTAGCTTACAATGAGCAGTTCTTC.